The next 16 T cell receptor beta chains were all read from a single sample in a study of tumor-infiltrating lymphocytes in primary liver carcinoma. Production of TCR beta cDNA used approximately 0.45 ug total RNA together with a constant-region primer. Slightly modified ARM-PCR, run as three nested multiplex PCR rounds, produced the TCR beta libraries. For around 9 cycles apiece, the opening two PCR rounds ran with TRBV1-TRBV30 forward primers and a C-beta reverse primer. TCRdb used MiXCR to reprocess the multiplex PCR reads, holding one entry per CDR3 protein. Among 320,000 or so distinct CDR3 sequences, 65% were seen once, and the ten largest hold roughly 9%. The study extracted blood RNA from unsorted whole blood and also extracted germline DNA. Sequenced: peripheral blood. The receptor set was obtained from a man aged 35 to 55 with primary liver carcinoma and hepatitis B virus infection.

This clonotype was observed at least ten times. This chain links TRBV6-1 with TRBJ1-2; 10 positions match TRBD1. CDR3 size: 15 residues. In germline, CDR1 is MNHNS, CDR2 SASEGT. V shed 4 bases and J 4 bases; nucleotides not matched to a gene: 6. The CDR3 sequence is CASSGGQGELYGYTF. CDR3 bases: TGTGCCAGCAGTGGAGGACAGGGGGAGCTCTATGGCTACACCTTC.

This clonotype was detected ten times or more. The chain combines TRBV12-5 with TRBJ2-2; 11 bases fit TRBD1. The ends lost 4 bases at V and 6 bases at J; junction bases unmatched: 1. Germline CDR1 is LGHNT and CDR2 is FRNRAP. This CDR3 contains 14 residues. The chain's CDR3 is CASGSGQGAGELFF. The CDR3 coding sequence is TGTGCTAGTGGTTCGGGACAGGGGGCCGGGGAGCTGTTTTTT. Looking up the rest from reference TRBV12-5 and TRBJ2-2 gives the full variable domain: DARVTQTPRHKVTEMGQEVTMRCQPILGHNTVFWYRQTMMQGLELLAYFRNRAPLDDSGMPKDRFSAEMPDATLATLKIQPSEPRDSAVYFCASGSGQGAGELFFGEGSRLTVL.

About this clonotype itself: An end of the junction differs from the germline gene, which may be a read error. The chain joins TRBV10-3 to TRBJ2-5; D is tentatively TRBD1 or TRBD2 (5 bases each). Germline CDR1 reads ENHRY; CDR2 reads SYGVKD. CDR3 length equals 16 residues. The DNA of the CDR3 is TGTGCCATCAGTGAGTCGAGGGACCCCGCTCTATTGACCGAGTACTTC. Encoded protein: CAISESRDPALLTEYF.

Details on this clonotype: Sequence at one end of the junction differs from germline and may be a read error. The rearrangement uses TRBV11-2 and TRBJ2-7; a possible D gene is TRBD2 (6 bases). The CDR3 covers 16 residues. Germline CDR1 SGHAT, CDR2 FQNNGV. The CDR3, as DNA: TGCGCCAGCAGCCAACGACTAGTGGGAGCAACTTACGAGCAGTACTTC. Its translation is CASSQRLVGATYEQYF.

This clonotype has at least ten counts. The V gene is TRBV4-2, the J gene TRBJ1-1; D is ambiguous. The CDR3 covers 13 residues. Germline V gives CDR1 LGHNA, CDR2 YNFKEQ. The V end was cut by 1 base, the J end by 5 bases, with 8 bases between. Here the CDR3 DNA reads TGTGCCAGCAGCCAAGCCCAGGCAACTGAAGCTTTCTTT. As protein: CASSQAQATEAFF.

Of note for this clonotype: This sequence may be a read error, since a much larger clone differs from it by one base. J is TRBJ1-2 and V is TRBV12-3 or TRBV12-4, with TRBD1 matching 7 bases. CDR3 length equals 13 residues. CDR3 nucleotide sequence: TGTGCCAGCATCGGGGACAGTAACTGTGGCTACACCTTC. This encodes CASIGDSNCGYTF.

Turning to this clonotype: A junction end diverges from the germline sequence, so it may reflect a read error. The chain has TRBV10-3 and TRBJ2-5, with D uncertain. This CDR3 region has 11 residues. Germline V CDR1 and CDR2: ENHRY, SYGVKD. CDR3 protein: CAIGDRETQYF. CDR3 in DNA: TGTGCCATCGGTGATAGGGAGACCCAGTACTTC.

In its sample, this clonotype was seen once. The chain is built from TRBV11-2 and TRBJ2-3; TRBD1 might be the D (6 bases). With 5 bases removed from V and 2 bases from J, the gap between germline ends came to 17 bases. Germline CDR1 is SGHAT and CDR2 is FQNNGV. The CDR3 has 16 residues. Here the CDR3 DNA reads TGTGCCAGCAGCAACCGGGACAAGGTGACCACAGATACGCAGTATTTT. This sequence encodes CASSNRDKVTTDTQYF. Supplemented by reference TRBV11-2 and TRBJ2-3, the full variable domain reads EAGVAQSPRYKIIEKRQSVAFWCNPISGHATLYWYQQILGQGPKLLIQFQNNGVVDDSQLPKDRFSAERLKGVDSTLKIQPAKLEDSAVYLCASSNRDKVTTDTQYFGPGTRLTVL.

The gene calls are TRBV5-6 and TRBJ1-2, with D unresolved. The CDR3 covers 12 residues. Between the trimmed V and J ends, which lost 1 base and 7 bases, there was a span of 8 bases. Per germline, CDR1 SGHDT and CDR2 YYEEEE. CDR3 nucleotide sequence: TGTGCCAGCAGCTTGCTTGTGGGTGGCTACACCTTC. Protein: CASSLLVGGYTF.

The rearrangement links TRBV5-6 to TRBJ1-6; no clear D gene. V lost 0 bases and J 7 bases, leaving 11 bases between the germline ends. CDR3 length equals 15 residues. CDR1 and CDR2 from the germline V gene are SGHDT and YYEEEE. This CDR3 reads CASSLGDHMNSPLHF. CDR3 coding DNA: TGTGCCAGCAGCTTGGGGGATCATATGAATTCACCCCTCCACTTT.

In its sample, this clonotype was seen a few times. The chain links TRBV7-8 to TRBJ2-6; 7 positions agree with TRBD1. This CDR3 is 17 amino acids long. Germline loops: CDR1 SGHVS, CDR2 FQNEAQ. The V gene end was trimmed by 5 bases and the J gene end by 1 base; junction bases not matched to a gene: 8. CDR3 sequence: CASSLRDSPSGANVLTF. CDR3 bases: TGTGCCAGCAGCCTCCGGGACAGCCCTTCTGGGGCCAACGTCCTGACTTTC.

Worth noting for this clonotype: One end of the junction does not line up with germline, which may come from a read error. This chain's CDR3 is CASSPRSGNFYNEQLF. The CDR3 nucleotides read TGTGCCAGCAGCCCACGAAGCGGGAACTTCTACAATGAGCAGCTATTC. The gene calls are TRBV7-9 and TRBJ2-1, with 7 bases matching TRBD2. The germline CDR1 and CDR2 sequences are SEHNR and FQNEAQ (reference sequence). CDR3 length: 16 amino acids.

A remark on this clonotype: The conserved phenylalanine or tryptophan normally closing the CDR3 is absent here, so this likely arose from a read error. The DNA is left out, because the CDR3 cannot be placed on it with certainty; the CDR3 is given as TCRdb lists it. V gene TRBV29-1 combines with J gene TRBJ2-1; TRBD2 is the table's D call, not checked against the DNA. The CDR3 numbers 17 amino acids, ends counted. From germline, CDR1 is SQVTM and CDR2 ANQGSEA. This CDR3 reads CSVEIRVGTEIYNERFL.

Points on this clonotype: A much larger clone lies one base from this, so it may be a read error. The chain is built from TRBV4-1 and TRBJ2-7, with D tentatively TRBD2 (5 bases). The V end lost 0 bases, the J end lost 2 bases, and 14 bases lay between the germline ends. The CDR3 covers 16 residues. Germline loops: CDR1 MGHRA, CDR2 YSYEKL. Written as DNA, the CDR3 is TGCGCCAGCAGCCAAGATGAGTGGGAGACCGCCTACGAGCAGTACTTC. This codes for CASSQDEWETAYEQYF.

This clonotype has more than one count but fewer than ten. One end of the junction fails to match germline, which may point to a read error. The chain is built from TRBV11-1 and TRBJ1-1, with 7 bases identical to TRBD1. Germline lookup yields CDR1 SGHAT and CDR2 FQDESV (reference sequence). The length of the CDR3 is 15 residues. The CDR3 DNA sequence: TGTGCCAGCAGCCCGCGACAGGGTCGCAACATTGAAGCTCTCTTT. As protein: CASSPRQGRNIEALF.

Only one count was recorded for this clonotype. This may be a read error, as it is one base from a much larger clone. The chain joins TRBV12-3 or TRBV12-4 to TRBJ1-1, with D unclear. This CDR3 spans 14 amino acids. CDR3 DNA: TGTGCCAACAGTTTAGTACAGATGAACACTGAAGCTTTCTTT. The encoded protein is CANSLVQMNTEAFF.